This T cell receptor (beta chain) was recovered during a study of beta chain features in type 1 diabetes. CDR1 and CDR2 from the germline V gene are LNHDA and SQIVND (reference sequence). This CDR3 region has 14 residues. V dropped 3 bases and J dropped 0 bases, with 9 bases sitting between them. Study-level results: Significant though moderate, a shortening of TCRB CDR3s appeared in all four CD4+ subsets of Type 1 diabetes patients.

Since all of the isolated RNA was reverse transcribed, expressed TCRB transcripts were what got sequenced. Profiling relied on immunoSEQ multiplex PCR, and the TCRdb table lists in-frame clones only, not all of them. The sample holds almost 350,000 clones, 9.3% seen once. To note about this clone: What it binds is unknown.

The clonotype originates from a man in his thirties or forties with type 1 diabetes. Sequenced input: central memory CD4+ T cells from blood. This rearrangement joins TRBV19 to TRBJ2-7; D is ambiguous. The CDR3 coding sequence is TGTGCCAGTAGTATGGCTTGGAGCTCCTACGAGCAGTACTTC. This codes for CASSMAWSSYEQYF. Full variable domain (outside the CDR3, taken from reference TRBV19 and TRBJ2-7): DGGITQSPKYLFRKEGQNVTLSCEQNLNHDAMYWYRQDPGQGLRLIYYSQIVNDFQKGDIAEGYSVSREKKESFPLTVTSAQKNPTAFYLCASSMAWSSYEQYFGPGTRLTVT.